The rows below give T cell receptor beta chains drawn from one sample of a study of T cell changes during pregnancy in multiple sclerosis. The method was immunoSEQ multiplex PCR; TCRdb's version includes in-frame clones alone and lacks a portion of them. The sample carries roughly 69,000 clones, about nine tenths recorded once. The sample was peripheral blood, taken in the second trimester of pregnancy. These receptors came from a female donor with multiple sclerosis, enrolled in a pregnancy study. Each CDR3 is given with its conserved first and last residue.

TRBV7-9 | CASSPRNTGDKTQYF
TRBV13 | CASSVGTGAADTQYF
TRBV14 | CASSPRVARGSGELFF
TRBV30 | CAWSLTGNQPQHF
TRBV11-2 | CASSLDGLVQETQYF
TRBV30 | CAWREGTRSLSLHF
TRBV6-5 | CASSQGGLDTIYF
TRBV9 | CASSISATGELFF
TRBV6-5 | CASSYSTGLNEKLFF
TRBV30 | CAGGREYEQYF
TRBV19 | CASSTGPGEQFF
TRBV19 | CASSIGLAYGYTF
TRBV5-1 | CASSLQGSNYGYTF
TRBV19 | CASSPRSRDTQYF
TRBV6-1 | CASHLAGTDNGYTF
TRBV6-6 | CASSYVSPTPDSPLHF
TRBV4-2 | CASSPSPPGLAGNYEQYF
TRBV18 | CASSPGLAPIDEQFF
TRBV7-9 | CASSFIGDGYTF
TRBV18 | CASSLRDRERSGANVLTF
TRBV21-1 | CASSTPKEGESYEQYF
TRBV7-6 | CASSPFRAGRETQYF
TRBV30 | CAWSVLGLTSQAQYF
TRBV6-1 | CASSDPRVYGYTF
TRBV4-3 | CASSQDRGTGGYNEQFF
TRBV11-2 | CASSYQTGQKLFF
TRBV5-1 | CASSPGRGGWNTEAFF
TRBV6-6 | CASSYSPGANVLTF
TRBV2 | CASNGGASDDEQFF
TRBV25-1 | CASSLGGYGYTF
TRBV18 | CASSPVVISPGMDNSPLHF
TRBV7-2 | CASSQQGTSGYTF
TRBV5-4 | CASSLDRVSTDTQYF
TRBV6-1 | CASRDYGVNYGYTF
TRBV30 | CARMGLLNEQFF
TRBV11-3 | CASSSKDRGGANEQFF
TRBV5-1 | CASSFYSESTDTQYF
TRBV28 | CASRTTGGEYTEAFF
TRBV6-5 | CASIIRFHCGYTF
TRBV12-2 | CASRLAGGRCPSGEQFF
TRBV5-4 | CASSLSGYGGYTF
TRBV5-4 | CASSLSGLRAFF
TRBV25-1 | CASSETGATPGYTF
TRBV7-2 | CASSLDSSYNEQFF
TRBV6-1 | CASRLAGSTDTQYF
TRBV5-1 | CASSIGSTDTQYF
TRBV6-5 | CASSPIEEGYGYTF
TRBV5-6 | CASSLQGAVEAFF
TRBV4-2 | CASSQATDTQYF
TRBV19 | CASSAGEAGGPKGQFF
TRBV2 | CASFLRAYGYTF
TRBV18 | CASSLTDGNNQPQHF
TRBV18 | CASSTDGDRGTEAFF
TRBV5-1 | CASSFEAGATEAFF